Shown below are 28 T cell receptor beta chains from a single sample sequenced in a study of T cell repertoires in cytomegalovirus infection. These receptors lack a known antigen. TCRdb fed the reads into MiXCR, producing one record per CDR3 protein. The sample has around 430,000 distinct CDR3 sequences, 40% to 50% seen once. Sequenced here: cultured PBMCs, sampled from culture after CMV antigen stimulation. The origin of the receptors is a human donor in good health (CMV status not recorded). Some clones in this sample may be carry-over from other donors' samples.

The chain employs TRBV20-1 and TRBJ1-2; D is unresolved. There are 12 residues in the CDR3. The V gene lost 6 bases and the J gene lost 8 bases, with 16 bases spanning the gap. The germline CDR1 and CDR2 sequences are DFQATT and SNEGSKA (reference sequence). In nucleotides, the CDR3 is TGCAGTGCCGTAAAAACCGAGGAGGGCTACACCTTC. Protein sequence: CSAVKTEEGYTF.

This clonotype turned up a few times. This chain uses TRBV2 with TRBJ2-3; the D is unclear. CDR1 and CDR2 from the germline V gene are SNHLY and FYNNEI. Trimming removed 4 bases from V and 6 bases from J, with 5 bases in between. CDR3 length: 11 residues. The CDR3 here is CASSVGDTQYF. In DNA form, the CDR3 reads TGTGCCAGCAGTGTGGGGGATACGCAGTATTTT.

The chain links TRBV11-2 to TRBJ2-7; 10 bases match TRBD2. The CDR3 is 16 amino acids. After removal of 4 bases from V and 8 bases from J, the junction contained 14 bases not matched to a gene. The germline V gene encodes CDR1 SGHAT and CDR2 FQNNGV. CDR3 DNA sequence: TGTGCCAGCAGCTCTATGAAGCGGGAGGGCCTTGGGAAGCAGTACTTC. This gives the protein CASSSMKREGLGKQYF.

The chain uses TRBV11-3 and TRBJ2-1; no firm D call. The CDR3 is 12 residues long. Germline-derived CDR1 and CDR2 are SGHNT and YENEEA. V was pared by 5 bases and J by 5 bases, with 7 bases between. CDR3 nucleotide sequence: TGTGCCAGCAGCCCCCACGACAATGAGCAGTTCTTC. It yields the protein CASSPHDNEQFF. The full variable domain, completed using reference TRBV11-3 and TRBJ2-1, is EAGVVQSPRYKIIEKKQPVAFWCNPISGHNTLYWYLQNLGQGPELLIRYENEEAVDDSQLPKDRFSAERLKGVDSTLKIQPAELGDSAVYLCASSPHDNEQFFGPGTRLTVL.

The rearrangement links TRBV6-1 to TRBJ2-5; D could derive from TRBD1 or TRBD2 (5 bases each). CDR3 length equals 12 residues. Per germline, CDR1 MNHNS and CDR2 SASEGT. The CDR3 reads CVVMGVVETQYF. The CDR3 DNA reads TGTGTGGTTATGGGGGTAGTAGAGACCCAGTACTTC.

V usage is TRBV11-2 and J usage is TRBJ2-1; 8 bases line up with TRBD2. Germline CDR1 is SGHAT and CDR2 is FQNNGV. This CDR3 spans 17 amino acids. Trimming at V came to 5 bases and at J to 2 bases, leaving 11 bases not matched to a gene. This CDR3 is CASSPLEREPPYNEQFF. The CDR3 region has the DNA TGTGCCAGCAGCCCCCTGGAGCGGGAGCCCCCCTACAATGAGCAGTTCTTC.

The chain employs TRBV7-2 and TRBJ2-5, with 14 positions matching TRBD2. The CDR3 is 15 amino acids. The germline V gene has CDR1 SGHTA and CDR2 FQGNSA. V was pared by 5 bases and J by 4 bases, with 3 bases of the junction left unmatched. CDR3 DNA: TGTGCCAGCAGCCCCGGGACTAGCGGGAGAGAGACCCAGTACTTC. It yields the protein CASSPGTSGRETQYF.

This rearrangement joins TRBV20-1 to TRBJ2-3, with D possibly being TRBD2 (6 bases). This CDR3 spans 14 amino acids. V lost 2 bases to trimming and J lost 0 bases, with 9 bases between them. CDR1 and CDR2 (germline): DFQATT, SNEGSKA (reference sequence). The CDR3: CSARYSGSTDTQYF. CDR3 nucleotide sequence: TGCAGTGCTAGATATAGCGGCAGCACAGATACGCAGTATTTT.

The rearrangement links TRBV12-3 or TRBV12-4 to TRBJ2-1; 7 bases fit TRBD2. This CDR3 region has 14 residues. V lost 4 bases, J lost 3 bases, and 3 bases stayed unmatched. The CDR3 here is CASSWGGLYNEQFF. The CDR3 DNA reads as TGTGCCAGCAGTTGGGGGGGACTCTACAATGAGCAGTTCTTC.

The sample holds a few counts of this clonotype. The chain couples TRBV7-2 to TRBJ2-2; no reliable D call. V lost 0 bases and J lost 4, with 9 bases in between. The CDR3 runs to 15 residues. Per germline, CDR1 SGHTA and CDR2 FQGNSA. The CDR3 sequence: CASSLARISTGELFF. In DNA form, the CDR3 reads TGTGCCAGCAGCTTAGCGCGGATATCCACCGGGGAGCTGTTTTTT.

This clonotype has more than one count but fewer than ten. CDR3 DNA: TGTGCCAGTAGTACGCCGGGACACCATTACTATGGCTACACCTTC. This sequence encodes CASSTPGHHYYGYTF. This chain connects TRBV19 to TRBJ1-2; weak D call: TRBD1 (6 bases). Per the germline V gene, CDR1 is LNHDA and CDR2 is SQIVND (reference sequence). This CDR3 contains 15 residues. The V and J ends lost 4 bases and 3 bases respectively, with 15 bases between them.

This chain joins TRBV6-6 and TRBJ1-1; 7 nucleotides match TRBD1. Germline CDR1 MNHNY, CDR2 SVGAGI (reference sequence). Trimming removed 7 bases from V and 8 bases from J; junction bases left unmatched: 19. The CDR3 is made up of 16 amino acids. The CDR3 reads CASTLRDRDSTGEAFF. The DNA of the CDR3 is TGTGCCAGCACCCTCCGGGACAGAGACAGTACTGGGGAAGCTTTCTTT.

This rearrangement joins TRBV2 to TRBJ1-5; D call uncertain. The V end lost 8 bases, the J end lost 1 base, and 15 bases lay between the germline ends. CDR1 is SNHLY and CDR2 is FYNNEI in the germline V gene. This CDR3 has 15 residues. CDR3 amino acids: CASDEGTGSNQPQHF. DNA of the CDR3: TGTGCCAGCGATGAGGGCACGGGGAGCAATCAGCCCCAGCATTTT. Using reference TRBV2 and TRBJ1-5 for the parts outside the CDR3, the full variable domain is EPEVTQTPSHQVTQMGQEVILRCVPISNHLYFYWYRQILGQKVEFLVSFYNNEISEKSEIFDDQFSVERPDGSNFTLKIRSTKLEDSAMYFCASDEGTGSNQPQHFGDGTRLSIL.

There are a few counts of this clonotype. The V call is TRBV4-3, the J call TRBJ2-7; the D is unclear. Germline loops: CDR1 LGHNA, CDR2 YSLEER. V lost 7 bases and J lost 3, with 7 bases in between. The CDR3 runs 11 residues. This CDR3 is CASTGHYEQYF. The CDR3 nucleotides read TGCGCCAGCACGGGTCACTACGAGCAGTACTTC.

Of note for this clonotype: A read error may account for a junction end that differs from germline. The chain combines TRBV7-8 with TRBJ2-1; D not resolved. The CDR3 consists of 17 residues. Germline V gene sequence: CDR1 SGHVS, CDR2 FQNEAQ. The CDR3 protein is CASSLAVGARSYNEQFF. The CDR3 DNA sequence: TGTGCCAGCAGCTTAGCGGTTGGCGCGCGATCCTACAATGAGCAGTTCTTT.

Points on this clonotype: Sequence at one end of the junction differs from germline and may be a read error. V gene TRBV6-2 or TRBV6-3 combines with J gene TRBJ2-5; D perhaps matches TRBD1 (5 bases). This CDR3 has 16 residues. Germline CDR1 reads MNHEY; CDR2 reads SVGEGT. This CDR3 reads CASSYLGLGVRETQHF. The CDR3, as DNA: TGTGCCAGCAGTTACCTCGGTCTAGGGGTAAGAGAGACCCAGCACTTC.

This clonotype showed up just a few times. CDR3 protein: CASSLDRGGGNTIYF. Here the CDR3 DNA reads TGTGCCAGCAGTCTCGACAGGGGTGGTGGAAACACCATATATTTT. The chain couples TRBV27 to TRBJ1-3, with 8 positions matching TRBD1. V dropped 5 bases and J dropped 3; count of bases not matched to a gene: 6. The CDR3 totals 15 residues. Germline CDR1 MNHEY, CDR2 SMNVEV (reference sequence).

The chain employs TRBV7-2 and TRBJ1-3; D perhaps matches TRBD1 (6 bases). V lost 0 bases, J lost 9 bases, and 9 bases lay in between. This CDR3 comprises 13 residues. Germline-derived CDR1 and CDR2 are SGHTA and FQGNSA. The CDR3 nucleotides read TGTGCCAGCAGCTTAGCCCACAGGGCCACCATATATTTT. This sequence encodes CASSLAHRATIYF.

The chain recombines TRBV20-1 with TRBJ1-5, with D tentatively TRBD1 (6 bases). Germline lookup yields CDR1 DFQATT and CDR2 SNEGSKA (reference sequence). The V gene lost 0 bases and the J gene lost 6 bases, with 18 bases spanning the gap. The CDR3 spans 16 residues. The CDR3 DNA is TGCAGTGCTAGAGATCGGCGGCAGGGGTACGGTCAGCCCCAGCATTTT. This translates into CSARDRRQGYGQPQHF.

The chain links TRBV10-2 to TRBJ1-1; D is possibly TRBD1 (5 bases). The CDR3 covers 14 residues. The germline gives CDR1 WSHSY, CDR2 SAAADI. Deletions cut 8 bases from V and 3 bases from J, with 16 bases between. CDR3 loop: CASRAAGMYTEAFF. In DNA form, the CDR3 reads TGCGCCAGCCGCGCCGCAGGGATGTACACTGAAGCTTTCTTT.

The V call is TRBV7-2, the J call TRBJ1-6; D remains unclear. CDR3 length equals 14 residues. Germline CDR1 SGHTA, CDR2 FQGNSA. Trimming shortened V by 1 base and J by 6 bases, and 7 bases separated the two germline ends. CDR3 region: CASSLDSFNSPLHF. The CDR3 DNA is TGTGCCAGCAGCTTAGACAGCTTTAATTCACCCCTCCACTTT.

The chain uses TRBV6-1 and TRBJ1-1; D call uncertain. This CDR3 region has 12 residues. Trimming removed 3 bases from V and 3 bases from J, with 5 bases in between. Per the germline V gene, CDR1 is MNHNS and CDR2 is SASEGT. Here the CDR3 reads CASSEGYTEAFF. Here the CDR3 DNA reads TGTGCCAGCAGTGAGGGGTACACTGAAGCTTTCTTT.

V is TRBV20-1 and J is TRBJ2-7; D might be TRBD2 (6 bases). CDR3 length: 13 amino acids. Trimming shortened V by 3 bases and J by 4 bases, and 13 bases separated the two germline ends. Germline assignment: CDR1 DFQATT and CDR2 SNEGSKA (reference sequence). The DNA for the CDR3 is TGCAGTGCTAGTCTAGGGACTCTTTACGAGCAGTACTTC. This sequence encodes CSASLGTLYEQYF.

This chain links TRBV6-2 or TRBV6-3 with TRBJ1-5, with D perhaps matching TRBD1 (5 bases). V was trimmed by 7 bases and J by 6 bases, leaving 13 bases between them. Germline values: CDR1 MNHEY, CDR2 SVGEGT. The CDR3 is 13 residues long. For the CDR3, the DNA is TGTGCCAGCAATATGGGGGTGGGTCAGCCCCAGCATTTT. Translating gives CASNMGVGQPQHF.

This clonotype has only a few counts. Relative to the germline gene, one junction end is altered; a read error may explain this. The chain joins TRBV7-8 to TRBJ1-1, with D unclear. Germline V lookup: CDR1 SGHVS, CDR2 FQNEAQ. This CDR3 is 14 amino acids long. DNA for the CDR3: TGTGCCAGCACCTTAGGAGTCACGAACACTGAAGCTTTCTTT. Its protein product is CASTLGVTNTEAFF. The entire variable domain, with the rest obtained from reference TRBV7-8 and TRBJ1-1, is as follows: GAGVSQSPRYKVAKRGQDVALRCDPISGHVSLFWYQQALGQGPEFLTYFQNEAQLDKSGLPSDRFFAERPEGSVSTLKIQRTQQEDSAVYLCASTLGVTNTEAFFGQGTRLTVV.

The chain recombines TRBV10-3 with TRBJ2-1; TRBD1 matches at 8 bases. CDR3 length: 14 residues. V lost 4 bases to trimming and J lost 5 bases; unmatched junction nucleotides: 4. Germline CDR1 is ENHRY and CDR2 is SYGVKD. The CDR3 spells CAISGRTGNNEQFF. CDR3 bases: TGTGCCATCAGTGGGAGGACAGGGAACAATGAGCAGTTCTTC.

The gene calls are TRBV6-1 and TRBJ2-6; 7 nucleotides match TRBD1. V shed 6 bases and J 4 bases; nucleotides not matched to a gene: 6. Germline V gene data show CDR1 as MNHNS and CDR2 as SASEGT. The CDR3 sequence is 15 residues long. The CDR3 loop is CASSPDRAGANVLTF. The CDR3, as DNA: TGTGCCAGCAGCCCTGACAGGGCCGGGGCCAACGTCCTGACTTTC.

This clonotype has a handful of counts. The chain combines TRBV20-1 with TRBJ2-1; no reliable D call. Germline V CDR1 and CDR2: DFQATT, SNEGSKA (reference sequence). Trimming cost V 1 base and J 4 bases, with 5 bases left between them. The CDR3 runs 12 residues. The CDR3 loop reads CSARGPYNEQFF. In nucleotides, the CDR3 is TGCAGTGCTAGAGGGCCGTACAATGAGCAGTTCTTC.